Each of the 26 T cell receptor beta chains below was sequenced from the same sample in a study of T cells in localized non-small cell lung cancer. The repertoire was sequenced with immunoSEQ multiplex PCR; TCRdb's copy has only in-frame clones and lacks some. The sample holds under 35,000 clones, roughly 90% seen once. The input for sequencing was peripheral blood mononuclear cells, taken before any cancer treatment. The origin of the receptors is a woman between 40 and 69 years old with stage III lung adenocarcinoma.

The sample holds one count of this clone. The chain links TRBV5-5 to TRBJ2-2, with TRBD2 matching 10 bases. Germline V gene sequence: CDR1 SGHKS, CDR2 YYEKEE (reference sequence). V lost 4 bases to trimming and J lost 3 bases; unmatched junction nucleotides: 3. This CDR3 is 15 amino acids long. The CDR3 here is CASSLGTSDTGELFF. DNA of the CDR3: TGTGCCAGCAGCCTCGGGACTAGCGACACCGGGGAGCTGTTTTTT.

The gene calls are TRBV9 and TRBJ2-2; tentatively, D is TRBD2 (6 bases). This CDR3 has 18 amino acids. Germline CDR1 and CDR2: SGDLS and YYNGEE. The V end lost 0 bases, the J end lost 0 bases, and 15 bases lay between the germline ends. The CDR3 protein is CASSVGGGRGPNTGELFF. The CDR3 DNA reads as TGTGCCAGCAGCGTAGGGGGAGGCAGAGGACCGAACACCGGGGAGCTGTTTTTT.

J is TRBJ2-3 and V is TRBV19; 7 bases match TRBD1. Trimming took 3 bases from V and 5 from J; bases not matched to a gene: 8. The germline CDR1 and CDR2 sequences are LNHDA and SQIVND (reference sequence). The CDR3 spans 15 residues. CDR3 bases: TGTGCCAGTAGTATTAACCGGGACAGTGGAGATACGCAGTATTTT. Translated: CASSINRDSGDTQYF.

The V and J genes are TRBV6-1 and TRBJ2-1; 7 positions agree with TRBD2. The length of the CDR3 is 15 residues. The trim removed 6 bases at V and 4 bases at J, leaving 9 bases unmatched. Germline V CDR1 and CDR2: MNHNS, SASEGT. The CDR3 coding sequence is TGTGCCAGCAGCCCAATAGCGGGCATTTACAATGAGCAGTTCTTC. It is translated as CASSPIAGIYNEQFF.

This chain connects TRBV10-1 to TRBJ2-1; the D gene could be TRBD1 or TRBD2 (5 bases each). The CDR3 runs to 14 residues. Between the trimmed V and J ends, which lost 4 bases and 1 base, there was a span of 8 bases. CDR1 and CDR2 (germline): WNHNN, SYGVQD (reference sequence). CDR3 residues: CASSVEGSYNEQFF. The CDR3 DNA reads TGCGCCAGCAGTGTAGAGGGGTCCTACAATGAGCAGTTCTTC.

V and J are TRBV15 and TRBJ2-1; 13 bases align to TRBD2. CDR3 size: 16 residues. Germline loops: CDR1 LNHNV, CDR2 YYDKDF (reference sequence). After removal of 5 bases from V and 10 bases from J, the junction contained 11 bases not matched to a gene. CDR3 sequence (DNA): TGTGCCACCAGCGGGACCGGGACTAGCGGGGCGGGGGAGCAGTTCTTC. Translation: CATSGTGTSGAGEQFF.

The chain joins TRBV29-1 to TRBJ2-2, with D uncertain. Trimming shortened V by 4 bases and J by 6 bases, and 18 bases separated the two germline ends. CDR3 length equals 15 residues. Per the germline V gene, CDR1 is SQVTM and CDR2 is ANQGSEA. The CDR3 here is CSVVTYLSPAGELFF. For the CDR3, the DNA is TGCAGCGTTGTAACGTACCTTAGTCCCGCCGGGGAGCTGTTTTTT.

The count of this clone is one. The chain uses TRBV5-8 and TRBJ1-4; D gene ambiguous. The germline CDR1 and CDR2 sequences are SGHTS and YDEGEE. With 4 bases removed from V and 0 bases from J, the gap between germline ends came to 19 bases. The CDR3 has 18 amino acids. This chain's CDR3 is CASSLIYRVVATNEKLFF. The CDR3 DNA sequence: TGTGCCAGCAGCCTTATTTACCGGGTAGTTGCAACTAATGAAAAACTGTTTTTT.

The chain recombines TRBV9 with TRBJ2-1, with 15 nucleotides matching TRBD2. J was trimmed by 10 bases and V by 3 bases; bases with no gene match: 8. The CDR3 runs to 16 residues. The germline V gene encodes CDR1 SGDLS and CDR2 YYNGEE. CDR3 sequence: CASSDGLAGGHREQFF. For the CDR3, the DNA is TGTGCCAGCAGCGACGGACTAGCGGGAGGGCATCGAGAGCAGTTCTTC.

This chain connects TRBV29-1 to TRBJ2-3; the D is unclear. Deletions cut 2 bases from V and 2 bases from J, with 8 bases between. Germline V lookup: CDR1 SQVTM, CDR2 ANQGSEA. The CDR3 is 13 amino acids. CDR3 protein: CSVESPTTDTQYF. The CDR3 DNA reads as TGCAGCGTTGAATCCCCCACCACAGATACGCAGTATTTT.

This clone has more than one count but fewer than ten. V gene TRBV10-3 combines with J gene TRBJ1-1; possible D gene TRBD1, 5 bases. The CDR3 extends over 13 amino acids. The germline V gene has CDR1 ENHRY and CDR2 SYGVKD. Deletions cut 0 bases from V and 9 bases from J, with 11 bases between. The CDR3 loop reads CAISESDEGKAFF. In nucleotides, the CDR3 is TGTGCCATCAGTGAGTCGGACGAGGGGAAAGCTTTCTTT.

The gene calls are TRBV7-9 and TRBJ1-3; D not certain. Trimming left V 1 base short and J 2 bases short, with 12 bases between. Per germline, CDR1 SEHNR and CDR2 FQNEAQ (reference sequence). The CDR3 sequence is 16 residues long. CDR3 sequence (DNA): TGTGCCAGCAGCTTAGATCCGGGATCAGCTGGAAACACCATATATTTT. This codes for CASSLDPGSAGNTIYF.

This chain links TRBV13 with TRBJ2-7; TRBD1 might be the D (5 bases). The ends were cut back, 5 bases at V and 0 bases at J, with 17 bases in the middle. The CDR3 loop spans 16 amino acids. The germline V gene has CDR1 PRHDT and CDR2 FYEKMQ (reference sequence). This CDR3 reads CASSHGDMQGSYEQYF. The CDR3 nucleotides read TGTGCCAGCAGCCATGGGGATATGCAGGGCTCCTACGAGCAGTACTTC.

The chain employs TRBV14 and TRBJ1-3, with D possibly TRBD1 on 5 matching bases. There are 14 residues in the CDR3. Germline V gene data show CDR1 as SGHDN and CDR2 as FVKESK. Trimming pared 1 base from V and 7 bases from J, leaving 11 bases between. The CDR3 nucleotides read TGTGCCAGCAGCCAAGCAGGGATCGGGAACACCATATATTTT. Residues: CASSQAGIGNTIYF.

This chain joins TRBV6-5 and TRBJ1-1, with D possibly being TRBD1 (6 bases). CDR3 length: 12 amino acids. CDR1 is MNHEY, CDR2 SVGAGI, per germline. The ends were cut back, 5 bases at V and 4 bases at J, with 8 bases in the middle. Here the CDR3 DNA reads TGTGCCAGCAGTAACAGGGTCACTGAAGCTTTCTTT. It codes for CASSNRVTEAFF.

The gene calls are TRBV7-9 and TRBJ1-1; D is possibly TRBD1 (6 bases). The V end lost 7 bases, the J end lost 4 bases, and 19 bases lay between the germline ends. The CDR3 extends over 15 amino acids. Germline-derived CDR1 and CDR2 are SEHNR and FQNEAQ (reference sequence). The CDR3 DNA reads TGTGCCAGCACCCCCCAACAGGGTTTGAGCACTGAAGCTTTCTTT. It yields the protein CASTPQQGLSTEAFF. The complete variable domain, with remaining parts taken from reference TRBV7-9 and TRBJ1-1, reads DTGVSQNPRHKITKRGQNVTFRCDPISEHNRLYWYRQTLGQGPEFLTYFQNEAQLEKSRLLSDRFSAERPKGSFSTLEIQRTEQGDSAMYLCASTPQQGLSTEAFFGQGTRLTVV.

This chain joins TRBV11-2 and TRBJ2-6; D perhaps matches TRBD1 (6 bases). The CDR3 extends over 17 amino acids. Germline V gene data show CDR1 as SGHAT and CDR2 as FQNNGV. Between the trimmed V and J ends, which lost 2 bases and 2 bases, there was a span of 13 bases. CDR3 protein: CASSLRPRGTGANVLTF. The CDR3 DNA reads TGTGCCAGCAGCTTAAGACCCAGGGGCACTGGGGCCAACGTCCTGACTTTC.

V is TRBV14 and J is TRBJ2-3; D tentatively reads TRBD1 or TRBD2 (5 bases each). The CDR3 is 16 amino acids. Germline CDR1 reads SGHDN; CDR2 reads FVKESK. The ends were cut back, 3 bases at V and 2 bases at J, with 15 bases in the middle. This CDR3 reads CASSQGTGSFTDTQYF. CDR3 sequence (DNA): TGTGCCAGCAGCCAGGGGACGGGGTCCTTCACAGATACGCAGTATTTT.

The gene calls are TRBV15 and TRBJ2-7, with a weak D call TRBD1 (6 bases). V was shortened by 5 bases and J by 7 bases, with 21 bases between the two germline ends. CDR3 size: 15 residues. Per the germline V gene, CDR1 is LNHNV and CDR2 is YYDKDF (reference sequence). CDR3 residues: CATSPQTGGVSEQYF. CDR3 DNA sequence: TGTGCCACCAGCCCTCAGACAGGTGGCGTGTCGGAGCAGTACTTC.

The V gene is TRBV16, the J gene TRBJ1-1; D unresolved. Germline V gene sequence: CDR1 KGHSY, CDR2 FQNENV. The V and J ends lost 8 bases and 6 bases respectively, with 13 bases between them. CDR3 size: 12 residues. The CDR3 sequence is CASSRRVPEAFF. The CDR3 coding sequence is TGTGCCAGCTCCCGACGGGTACCTGAAGCTTTCTTT. Using reference TRBV16 and TRBJ1-1 for the parts outside the CDR3, the full variable domain is GEEVAQTPKHLVRGEGQKAKLYCAPIKGHSYVFWYQQVLKNEFKFLISFQNENVFDETGMPKERFSAKCLPNSPCSLEIQATKLEDSAVYFCASSRRVPEAFFGQGTRLTVV.

The genes are TRBV6-5 and TRBJ2-2; 9 positions agree with TRBD2. Germline lookup yields CDR1 MNHEY and CDR2 SVGAGI. The CDR3 length is 15 residues. J gave up 6 bases and V 6 bases, and 8 bases lay outside the gene matches. Written as DNA, the CDR3 is TGTGCCAGCAGGCTCGGGGCTAGCGGGGCCGGGGAGCTGTTTTTT. This sequence encodes CASRLGASGAGELFF.

This sequence joins TRBV19 and TRBJ1-5, with D uncertain. The CDR3 is 12 amino acids. Germline assignment: CDR1 LNHDA and CDR2 SQIVND (reference sequence). Trimming left V 2 bases short and J 8 bases short, with 7 bases between. The CDR3 reads CASSIYQEPQHF. The CDR3 bases are TGTGCCAGTAGTATATATCAAGAGCCCCAGCATTTT.

This clone was seen only once. V is TRBV7-6 and J is TRBJ1-1; tentatively, D is TRBD1 (6 bases). Germline V gives CDR1 SGHVS, CDR2 FNYEAQ. The CDR3 is 13 residues long. Trimming left V 5 bases short and J 7 bases short, with 14 bases between. CDR3 loop: CASSPGTRNEAFF. The CDR3 region has the DNA TGTGCCAGCAGCCCTGGGACACGGAATGAAGCTTTCTTT.

The chain recombines TRBV6-5 with TRBJ1-5, with D perhaps matching TRBD1 (6 bases). With 0 bases removed from V and 6 bases from J, the gap between germline ends came to 9 bases. CDR3 length equals 14 residues. Germline assignment: CDR1 MNHEY and CDR2 SVGAGI. The CDR3 nucleotides are TGTGCCAGCAGTTACTCTGGACAGCTTCAGCCCCAGCATTTT. Its protein is CASSYSGQLQPQHF.

The chain carries TRBV19 and TRBJ2-2; D call uncertain. This CDR3 has 14 amino acids. CDR1 LNHDA and CDR2 SQIVND come from the germline V gene (reference sequence). The ends were cut back, 6 bases at V and 1 base at J, with 9 bases in the middle. CDR3 bases: TGTGCCAGTAGGGTTTATTTGAACACCGGGGAGCTGTTTTTT. It encodes CASRVYLNTGELFF.

This clone has a single count. The chain uses TRBV4-1 and TRBJ1-5, with D unresolved. Deletions cut 2 bases from V and 4 bases from J, with 15 bases between. CDR3 length equals 16 residues. Germline CDR1 is MGHRA and CDR2 is YSYEKL. The CDR3 coding sequence is TGCGCCAGCAGCCAATTCGGACCGACCTCAAATCAGCCCCAGCATTTT. This gives the protein CASSQFGPTSNQPQHF.